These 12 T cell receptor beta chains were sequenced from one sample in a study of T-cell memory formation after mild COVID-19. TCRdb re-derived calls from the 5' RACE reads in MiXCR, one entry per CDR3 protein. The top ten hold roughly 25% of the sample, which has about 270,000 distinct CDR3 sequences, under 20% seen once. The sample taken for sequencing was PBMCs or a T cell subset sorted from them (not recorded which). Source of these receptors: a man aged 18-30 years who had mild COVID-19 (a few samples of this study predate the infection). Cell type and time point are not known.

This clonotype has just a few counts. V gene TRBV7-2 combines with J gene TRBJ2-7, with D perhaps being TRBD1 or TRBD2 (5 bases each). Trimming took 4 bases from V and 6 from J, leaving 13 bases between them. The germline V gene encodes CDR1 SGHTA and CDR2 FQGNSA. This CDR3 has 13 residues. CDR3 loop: CASSSRGQGEQYF. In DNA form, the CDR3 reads TGTGCCAGCAGCTCGAGGGGTCAGGGCGAGCAGTACTTC.

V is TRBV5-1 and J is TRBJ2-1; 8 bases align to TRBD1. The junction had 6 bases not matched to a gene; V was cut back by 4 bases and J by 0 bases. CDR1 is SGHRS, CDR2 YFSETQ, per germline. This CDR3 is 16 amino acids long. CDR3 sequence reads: CASSPSGTGSYNEQFF. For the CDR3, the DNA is TGCGCCAGCAGCCCCTCCGGGACAGGCTCCTACAATGAGCAGTTCTTC.

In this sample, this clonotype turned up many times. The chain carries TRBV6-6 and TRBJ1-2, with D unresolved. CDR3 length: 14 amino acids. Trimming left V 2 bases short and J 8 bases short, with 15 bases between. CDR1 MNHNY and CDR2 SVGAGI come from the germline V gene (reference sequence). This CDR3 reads CASSYPDDLGGYTF. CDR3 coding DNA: TGTGCCAGCAGTTACCCGGACGACCTGGGCGGCTACACCTTC.

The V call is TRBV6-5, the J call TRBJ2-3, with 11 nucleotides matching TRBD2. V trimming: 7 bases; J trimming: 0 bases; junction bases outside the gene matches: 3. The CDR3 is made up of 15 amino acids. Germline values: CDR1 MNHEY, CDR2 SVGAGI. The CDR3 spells CASNVAGGSTDTQYF. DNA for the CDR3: TGTGCCAGCAATGTAGCGGGGGGGAGCACAGATACGCAGTATTTT.

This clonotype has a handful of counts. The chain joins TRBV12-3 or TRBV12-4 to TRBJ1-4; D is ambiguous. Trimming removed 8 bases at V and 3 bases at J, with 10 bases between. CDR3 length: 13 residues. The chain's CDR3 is CASQQWSNEKLFF. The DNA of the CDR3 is TGTGCCAGCCAACAGTGGTCTAATGAAAAACTGTTTTTT.

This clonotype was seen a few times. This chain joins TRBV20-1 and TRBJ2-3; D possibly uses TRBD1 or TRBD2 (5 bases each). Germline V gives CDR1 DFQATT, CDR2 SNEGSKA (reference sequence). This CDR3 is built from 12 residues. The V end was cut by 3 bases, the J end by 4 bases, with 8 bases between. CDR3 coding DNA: TGCAGTGCTAGCCGGGGACCAGATACGCAGTATTTT. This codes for CSASRGPDTQYF.

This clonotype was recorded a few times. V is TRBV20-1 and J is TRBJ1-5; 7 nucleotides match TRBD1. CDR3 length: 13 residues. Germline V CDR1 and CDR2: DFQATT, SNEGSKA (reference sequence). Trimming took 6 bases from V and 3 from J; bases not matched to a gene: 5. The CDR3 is CSAQTGFNQPQHF. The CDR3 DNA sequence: TGCAGTGCCCAGACAGGGTTCAATCAGCCCCAGCATTTT.

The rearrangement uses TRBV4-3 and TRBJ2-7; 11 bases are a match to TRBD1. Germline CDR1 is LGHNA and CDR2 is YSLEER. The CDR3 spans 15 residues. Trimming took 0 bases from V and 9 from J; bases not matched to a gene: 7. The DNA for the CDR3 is TGCGCCAGCAGCCAAGACCGGACAGGGGGCTTAGGGCAGTACTTC. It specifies CASSQDRTGGLGQYF.

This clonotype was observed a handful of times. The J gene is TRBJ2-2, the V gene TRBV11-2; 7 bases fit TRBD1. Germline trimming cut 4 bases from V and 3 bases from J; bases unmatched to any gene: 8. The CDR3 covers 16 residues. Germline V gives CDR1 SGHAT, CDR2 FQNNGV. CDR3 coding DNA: TGTGCCAGCAGCTCGTTGACAGGGCGGTACACCGGGGAGCTGTTTTTT. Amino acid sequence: CASSSLTGRYTGELFF.

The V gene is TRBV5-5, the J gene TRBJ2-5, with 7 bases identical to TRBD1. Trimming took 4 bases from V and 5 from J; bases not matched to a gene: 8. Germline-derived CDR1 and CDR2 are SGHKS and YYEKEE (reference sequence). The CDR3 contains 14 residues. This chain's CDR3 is CASSLQTGLETQYF. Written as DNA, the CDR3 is TGTGCCAGCAGCCTACAGACAGGGTTGGAGACCCAGTACTTC.

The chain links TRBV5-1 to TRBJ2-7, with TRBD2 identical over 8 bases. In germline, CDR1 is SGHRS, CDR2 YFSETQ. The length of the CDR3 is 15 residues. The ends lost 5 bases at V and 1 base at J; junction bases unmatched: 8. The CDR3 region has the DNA TGCGCCAGCAGACCAGAGGCTAGCGGGTCCTACGAGCAGTACGTC. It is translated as CASRPEASGSYEQYV.

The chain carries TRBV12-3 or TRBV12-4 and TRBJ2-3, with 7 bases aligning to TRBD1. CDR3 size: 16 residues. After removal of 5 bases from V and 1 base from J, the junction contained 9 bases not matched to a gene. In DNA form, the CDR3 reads TGTGCCAGCAGTCCACGACAGGGTGAAGGCACAGATACGCAGTATTTT. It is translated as CASSPRQGEGTDTQYF.